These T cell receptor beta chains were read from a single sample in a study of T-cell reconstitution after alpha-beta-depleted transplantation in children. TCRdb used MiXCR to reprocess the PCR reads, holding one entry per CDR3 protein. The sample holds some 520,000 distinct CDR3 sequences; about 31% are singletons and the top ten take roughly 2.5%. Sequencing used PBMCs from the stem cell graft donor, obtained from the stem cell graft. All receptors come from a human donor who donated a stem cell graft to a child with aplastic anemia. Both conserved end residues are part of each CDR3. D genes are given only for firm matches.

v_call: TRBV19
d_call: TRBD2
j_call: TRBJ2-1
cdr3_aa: CASSIAASSGRANEQFF

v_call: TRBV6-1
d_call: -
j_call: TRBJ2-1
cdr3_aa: CASSEWSGTYNEQFF

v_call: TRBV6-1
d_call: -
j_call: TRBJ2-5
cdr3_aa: CASSHMDVRRGTQYF

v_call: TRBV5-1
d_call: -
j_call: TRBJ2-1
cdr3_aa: CASSLALNNEQFF

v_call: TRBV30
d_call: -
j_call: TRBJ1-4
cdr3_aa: CAWSVNSANEKLFF

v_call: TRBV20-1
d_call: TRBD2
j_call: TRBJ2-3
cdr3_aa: CTSGTSGNTDTQYF

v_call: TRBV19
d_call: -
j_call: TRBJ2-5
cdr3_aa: CASSIRLSYTETQYF

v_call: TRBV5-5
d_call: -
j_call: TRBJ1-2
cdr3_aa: CASSPSPGREGGGGYTF

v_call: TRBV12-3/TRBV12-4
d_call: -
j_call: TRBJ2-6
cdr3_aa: CASSSGANVLTF

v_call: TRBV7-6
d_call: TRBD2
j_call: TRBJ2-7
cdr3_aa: CASSQLLAGVSYEEYF

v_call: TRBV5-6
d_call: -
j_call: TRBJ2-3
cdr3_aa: CASSTKDTQYF

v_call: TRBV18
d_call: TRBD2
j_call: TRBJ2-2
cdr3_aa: CASSPNALAENTGELFF

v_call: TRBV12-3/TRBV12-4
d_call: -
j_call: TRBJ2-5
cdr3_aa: CASSLGAQETQYF

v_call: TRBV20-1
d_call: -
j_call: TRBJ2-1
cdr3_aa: CSARDPLSGPGNEQFF

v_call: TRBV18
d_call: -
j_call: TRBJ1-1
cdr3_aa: CASSPPGTEAFF

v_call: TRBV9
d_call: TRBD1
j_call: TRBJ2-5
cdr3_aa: CASSAVTGPQETQYF

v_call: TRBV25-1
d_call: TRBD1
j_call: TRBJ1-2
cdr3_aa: CASQRQGHGYTF

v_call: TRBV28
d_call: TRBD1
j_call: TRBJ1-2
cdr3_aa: CASVTDGTGKGYTF

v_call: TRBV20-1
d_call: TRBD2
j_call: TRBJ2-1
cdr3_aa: CSASRRRGETYNEQFF

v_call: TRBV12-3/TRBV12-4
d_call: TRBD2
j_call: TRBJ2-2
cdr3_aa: CASSLGSGSGGELFF

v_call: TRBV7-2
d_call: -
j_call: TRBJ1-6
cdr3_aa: CASSSPGSNSPLHF

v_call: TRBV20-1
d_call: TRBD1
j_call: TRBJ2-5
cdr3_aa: CSARDRTGGDFYQETQYF

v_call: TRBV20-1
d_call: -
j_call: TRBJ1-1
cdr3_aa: CSARIGGPEAFF

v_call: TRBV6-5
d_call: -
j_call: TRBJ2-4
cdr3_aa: CASSSPGAKNIQYF

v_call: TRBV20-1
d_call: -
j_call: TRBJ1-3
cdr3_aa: CSARGVGASGNTIYF

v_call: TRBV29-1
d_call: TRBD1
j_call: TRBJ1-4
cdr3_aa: CSVPGGQGTSNEKLFF

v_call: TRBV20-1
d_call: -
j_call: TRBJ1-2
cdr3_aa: CSATNRPDGYTF

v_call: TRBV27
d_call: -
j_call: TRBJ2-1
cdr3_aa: CASGWSSYNEQFF

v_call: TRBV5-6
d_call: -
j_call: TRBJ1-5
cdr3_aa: CASSLGPSDGNQPQHF

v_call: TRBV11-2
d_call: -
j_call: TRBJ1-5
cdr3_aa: CASSLSLAGQPQHF

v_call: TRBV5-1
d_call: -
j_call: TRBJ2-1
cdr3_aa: CASSLEEGIYNEQFF

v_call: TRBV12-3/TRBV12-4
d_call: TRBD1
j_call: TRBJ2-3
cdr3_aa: CASSRPGQVSTDTQYF

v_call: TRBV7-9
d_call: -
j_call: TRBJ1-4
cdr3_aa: CASSLGSGPIKLFF

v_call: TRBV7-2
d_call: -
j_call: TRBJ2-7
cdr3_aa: CASSPLGTYEQYF

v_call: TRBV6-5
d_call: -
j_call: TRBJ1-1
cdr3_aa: CASSYSRGAHTEAFF

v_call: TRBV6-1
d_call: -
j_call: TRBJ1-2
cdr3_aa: CASNAGQNYGYTF

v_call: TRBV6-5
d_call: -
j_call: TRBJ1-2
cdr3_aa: CASSADSYGYTF

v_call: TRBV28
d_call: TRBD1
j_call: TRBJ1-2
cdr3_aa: CASSLGGQAAGYTF

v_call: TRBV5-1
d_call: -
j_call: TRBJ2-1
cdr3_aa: CASSLDGGSGAFF

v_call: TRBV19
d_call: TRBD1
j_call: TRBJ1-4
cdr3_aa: CASSATGGHEKLFF

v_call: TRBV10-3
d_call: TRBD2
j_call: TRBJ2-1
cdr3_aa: CAISPAGLAAYNEQFF

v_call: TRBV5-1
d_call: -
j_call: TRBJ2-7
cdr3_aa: CASSLVVVQNSYEQYF

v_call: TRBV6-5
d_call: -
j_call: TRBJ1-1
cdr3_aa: CASSYQAMNTEAFF

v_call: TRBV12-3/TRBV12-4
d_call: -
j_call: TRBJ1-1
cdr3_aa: CASRSPRLENTEAFF

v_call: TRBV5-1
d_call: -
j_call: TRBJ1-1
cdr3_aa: CASRLNTEAFF

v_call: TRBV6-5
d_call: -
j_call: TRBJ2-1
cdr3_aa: CASSWDTAYNEQFF

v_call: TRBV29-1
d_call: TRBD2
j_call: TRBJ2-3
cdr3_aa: CSVAQATSGSVDTQYF